Each of the 28 T cell receptor beta chains below was sequenced from the same sample in a study of shared clonotypes between healthy human individuals. This table comes from immunoSEQ multiplex PCR, and its TCRdb copy is limited to in-frame clones, with some not included. The sample lists approximately 980,000 clones, approximately 76% occurring once. The sequenced sample consisted of memory CD4+ T cells sorted from blood. As to subset: CD45RA-negative fraction. These receptors came from a man between 18 and 35 years old in good health.

The rearrangement links TRBV28 to TRBJ1-1; a possible D gene is TRBD1 (5 bases). Germline V gene data show CDR1 as MDHEN and CDR2 as SYDVKM. This CDR3 spans 14 amino acids. The V end was cut by 1 base, the J end by 3 bases, with 9 bases between. CDR3 nucleotides: TGTGCCAGCAGTTTATCAAGAGGGGACACTGAAGCTTTCTTT. Its protein is CASSLSRGDTEAFF.

The chain carries TRBV28 and TRBJ2-5; TRBD2 matches 7 bases. The V and J ends lost 2 bases and 1 base, in that order; junction bases with no gene match: 4. Germline assignment: CDR1 MDHEN and CDR2 SYDVKM. This CDR3 comprises 15 residues. CDR3 loop: CASSLTAGVQETQYF. In DNA, the CDR3 is TGTGCCAGCAGTTTAACGGCGGGGGTCCAAGAGACCCAGTACTTC.

The chain recombines TRBV10-1 with TRBJ2-2; D is unclear. Germline CDR1 is WNHNN and CDR2 is SYGVQD (reference sequence). Trimming took 0 bases from V and 7 from J, leaving 9 bases between them. The CDR3 has 14 amino acids. The DNA of the CDR3 is TGCGCCAGCAGTGAGTCTCTTTTCGGCGGGGAGCTGTTTTTT. Translated: CASSESLFGGELFF.

This clone occurred once. J is TRBJ1-2 and V is TRBV25-1, with TRBD1 matching over 10 bases. The CDR3 is 13 amino acids. Germline values: CDR1 MGHDK, CDR2 SYGVNS. The ends lost 4 bases at V and 6 bases at J; junction bases unmatched: 2. The CDR3 region is CASSGGQGNGYTF. The CDR3 DNA reads TGTGCCAGCAGTGGGGGACAGGGGAATGGCTACACCTTC.

The V gene is TRBV28, the J gene TRBJ2-1; D unresolved. V dropped 1 base and J dropped 10 bases, with 11 bases sitting between them. The CDR3 is made up of 13 amino acids. CDR1 MDHEN and CDR2 SYDVKM come from the germline V gene. CDR3 protein: CASSLFGQGEQFF. The CDR3 region has the DNA TGTGCCAGCAGTTTATTCGGGCAAGGCGAGCAGTTCTTC.

The gene calls are TRBV6-5 and TRBJ2-2; 8 bases align to TRBD1. V shed 5 bases, J shed 4 bases, and the junction held 3 bases outside the gene matches. The V gene's germline CDR1 is MNHEY and CDR2 SVGAGI. This CDR3 has 14 amino acids. The CDR3 DNA follows: TGTGCCAGCAGTCCGGACAGGGCCACCGGGGAGCTGTTTTTT. This gives the protein CASSPDRATGELFF.

The chain uses TRBV7-3 and TRBJ2-1; 9 positions agree with TRBD2. Losses at the gene ends were 0 bases for V and 7 bases for J; bases not matched to a gene: 7. The CDR3 contains 16 residues. Germline V CDR1 and CDR2: SGHTA, FQGTGA. CDR3 sequence reads: CASSLTALAGTNEQFF. The CDR3 nucleotides read TGTGCCAGCAGCTTAACGGCTCTAGCGGGGACGAATGAGCAGTTCTTC.

The J gene is TRBJ2-5, the V gene TRBV7-2, with TRBD2 as a possible D gene (5 bases). Germline loops: CDR1 SGHTA, CDR2 FQGNSA. With 1 base removed from V and 3 bases from J, the gap between germline ends came to 18 bases. The CDR3 extends over 17 amino acids. CDR3 residues: CASSLEWALRTEETQYF. The DNA of the CDR3 is TGTGCCAGCAGCTTAGAATGGGCGCTCAGGACTGAAGAGACCCAGTACTTC.

The J gene is TRBJ1-1, the V gene TRBV6-5; D is undetermined. V lost 2 bases to trimming and J lost 4 bases, with 8 bases between them. Germline values: CDR1 MNHEY, CDR2 SVGAGI. CDR3 length: 13 amino acids. CDR3 sequence: CASSYDGVTEAFF. CDR3 nucleotide sequence: TGTGCCAGCAGTTACGATGGGGTCACTGAAGCTTTCTTT.

The chain carries TRBV2 and TRBJ1-1; 7 nucleotides line up with TRBD1. The length of the CDR3 is 14 residues. Germline V CDR1 and CDR2: SNHLY, FYNNEI. V trimming: 4 bases; J trimming: 1 base; junction bases outside the gene matches: 3. DNA for the CDR3: TGTGCCAGCAGTGCTAGGACAGGGAACACTGAAGCTTTCTTT. Amino acid sequence: CASSARTGNTEAFF. Together with reference TRBV2 and TRBJ1-1, the CDR3 gives the full variable domain: EPEVTQTPSHQVTQMGQEVILRCVPISNHLYFYWYRQILGQKVEFLVSFYNNEISEKSEIFDDQFSVERPDGSNFTLKIRSTKLEDSAMYFCASSARTGNTEAFFGQGTRLTVV.

Notes on this clone: Other DNA sequences of this sample code for an identical CDR3. This chain uses TRBV5-1 with TRBJ1-2, with no clear D. The CDR3 covers 13 residues. The V gene's germline CDR1 is SGHRS and CDR2 YFSETQ. V shed 1 base and J shed 4 bases, with 8 bases lying between them. CDR3 region: CASSLPEGYGYTF. CDR3 DNA: TGCGCCAGCAGCTTGCCTGAGGGCTATGGCTACACCTTC.

The rearrangement joins TRBV13 to TRBJ1-5; possibly TRBD1 for D (5 bases). This CDR3 is 15 amino acids long. V was pared by 0 bases and J by 7 bases, with 13 bases between. Germline V gene data show CDR1 as PRHDT and CDR2 as FYEKMQ (reference sequence). The chain's CDR3 is CASSLGGRAVQPQHF. CDR3 bases: TGTGCCAGCAGCTTAGGGGGGCGCGCCGTCCAGCCCCAGCATTTT.

The CDR3 DNA sequence: TGCAGCGTTGGTTTTCTAGCGGGGGGCAATGAGCAGTTCTTC. Amino acid sequence: CSVGFLAGGNEQFF. V gene TRBV29-1 combines with J gene TRBJ2-1; 11 nucleotides align to TRBD2. V lost 4 bases to trimming and J lost 6 bases; unmatched junction nucleotides: 5. CDR3 length equals 14 residues. Germline CDR1 and CDR2: SQVTM and ANQGSEA.

The V and J genes are TRBV9 and TRBJ1-1; D call uncertain. CDR1 is SGDLS and CDR2 is YYNGEE in the germline V gene. Trimming removed 0 bases from V and 3 bases from J, with 6 bases in between. This CDR3 is built from 13 residues. The CDR3 nucleotides read TGTGCCAGCAGCGTAGCAGTTTACACTGAAGCTTTCTTT. Translated: CASSVAVYTEAFF.

V usage is TRBV18 and J usage is TRBJ2-1, with TRBD2 identical over 7 bases. J was trimmed by 2 bases and V by 4 bases; bases with no gene match: 8. The V gene's germline CDR1 is KGHSH and CDR2 LQKENI. CDR3 length equals 16 residues. This CDR3 is CASSRRLAATYNEQFF. The CDR3 DNA is TGTGCCAGCTCACGGAGACTAGCCGCTACCTACAATGAGCAGTTCTTC.

This chain links TRBV6-6 with TRBJ1-1, with D unclear. Germline V lookup: CDR1 MNHNY, CDR2 SVGAGI (reference sequence). V was trimmed by 5 bases and J by 10 bases, leaving 20 bases between them. The CDR3 covers 14 residues. The DNA for the CDR3 is TGTGCCAGCAGTGGAACAGAGGGCCAGGCGGGAGCTTTCTTT. Protein product: CASSGTEGQAGAFF.

The chain combines TRBV9 with TRBJ2-3; D gene uncertain. Looked up from germline, CDR1 is SGDLS and CDR2 is YYNGEE. Trimming left V 3 bases short and J 3 bases short, with 17 bases between. The CDR3 consists of 16 residues. CDR3 protein: CASSGLDGVSTDTQYF. CDR3 DNA sequence: TGTGCCAGCAGCGGACTGGACGGAGTTTCTACAGATACGCAGTATTTT.

V and J are TRBV9 and TRBJ2-3; D is possibly TRBD2 (5 bases). The CDR3 loop spans 15 amino acids. CDR1 is SGDLS, CDR2 YYNGEE, per germline. The ends were cut back, 0 bases at V and 3 bases at J, with 11 bases in the middle. Written as DNA, the CDR3 is TGTGCCAGCAGCGTAGATTTCGGGGTAACAGATACGCAGTATTTT. This translates into CASSVDFGVTDTQYF.

As concerns this clone: This sample includes further DNA sequences coding for the same CDR3. This sequence joins TRBV7-2 and TRBJ2-5, with TRBD2 identical over 10 bases. The CDR3 extends over 15 amino acids. CDR1 and CDR2 from the germline V gene are SGHTA and FQGNSA. V was pared by 5 bases and J by 5 bases, with 8 bases of the junction left unmatched. The chain's CDR3 is CASSLSGRAGETQYF. In DNA form, the CDR3 reads TGTGCCAGCAGCCTGAGCGGGAGGGCCGGGGAGACCCAGTACTTC.

This rearrangement joins TRBV9 to TRBJ1-6; weak D call: TRBD1 (6 bases). The ends were cut back, 6 bases at V and 9 bases at J, with 10 bases in the middle. The CDR3 has 12 residues. Germline V gene lookup returns CDR1 SGDLS and CDR2 YYNGEE. This CDR3 is CASITGSSPLHF. The CDR3 region has the DNA TGTGCCAGCATTACAGGGAGTTCACCCCTCCACTTT. Complete variable domain (other parts from reference TRBV9 and TRBJ1-6): DSGVTQTPKHLITATGQRVTLRCSPRSGDLSVYWYQQSLDQGLQFLIQYYNGEERAKGNILERFSAQQFPDLHSELNLSSLELGDSALYFCASITGSSPLHFGNGTRLTVT.

This clone was observed many times. The V and J genes are TRBV12-2 and TRBJ2-2; the D call of TRBD2 is as the table states it, not checked on the DNA. TRBV12-2 is given as a pseudogene. This CDR3 region has 13 residues. The CDR3 nucleotides read TGTGCAAGTCGCTTGGTAGCCCCCGGGGAGCTGTTTTTT. It codes for CASRLVAPGELFF.

The genes are TRBV9 and TRBJ2-2; D is uncertain. Germline lookup yields CDR1 SGDLS and CDR2 YYNGEE. This CDR3 is 14 amino acids long. The germline V and J ends were trimmed by 4 bases and 6 bases, with 13 bases remaining between them. The CDR3 spells CASSSSPASGELFF. The DNA of the CDR3 is TGTGCCAGCAGCTCGAGTCCGGCTTCCGGGGAGCTGTTTTTT.

The chain has TRBV18 and TRBJ2-7, with 10 bases lining up with TRBD2. The CDR3 has 14 residues. The V gene's germline CDR1 is KGHSH and CDR2 LQKENI. V was pared by 8 bases and J by 2 bases, with 6 bases of the junction left unmatched. Written as DNA, the CDR3 is TGTGCCAGCGGGACTAGCGAGGGCCCCTACGAGCAGTACTTC. Amino acids: CASGTSEGPYEQYF.

Notes on this clone: Different DNA sequences within this sample yield the same CDR3. The chain combines TRBV28 with TRBJ1-2; TRBD1 aligns across 8 bases. With V trimmed by 6 bases and J by 7 bases, 7 bases remained unmatched. CDR1 is MDHEN, CDR2 SYDVKM, per germline. The CDR3 is 13 amino acids. This chain's CDR3 is CASSLTGGSGYTF. CDR3 in DNA: TGTGCCAGCAGCCTAACAGGGGGATCTGGCTACACCTTC.

The chain is built from TRBV6-5 and TRBJ2-2; possible D gene TRBD1, 5 bases. The CDR3 runs to 12 residues. Germline assignment: CDR1 MNHEY and CDR2 SVGAGI. The V end was cut by 6 bases, the J end by 5 bases, with 7 bases between. The CDR3 sequence: CASSPGTGELFF. CDR3 in DNA: TGTGCCAGCAGCCCAGGGACCGGGGAGCTGTTTTTT.

This clone has a single count. The chain is built from TRBV5-1 and TRBJ2-2; TRBD1 agrees at 10 bases. The V gene's germline CDR1 is SGHRS and CDR2 YFSETQ. V trimming: 3 bases; J trimming: 4 bases; junction bases outside the gene matches: 6. CDR3 length equals 16 residues. The DNA for the CDR3 is TGCGCCAGCAGCTCCGAAAGGACAGGGGGCACCGGGGAGCTGTTTTTT. Translated, it gives CASSSERTGGTGELFF.

The chain links TRBV7-2 to TRBJ1-3; D is undetermined. The V and J ends lost 2 bases and 0 bases respectively, with 8 bases between them. This CDR3 comprises 15 residues. Germline CDR1 and CDR2: SGHTA and FQGNSA. This CDR3 reads CASSLKLYSGNTIYF. The CDR3 DNA reads TGTGCCAGCAGCTTAAAATTGTACTCTGGAAACACCATATATTTT.

This clone was counted only a few times. The chain links TRBV5-4 to TRBJ2-1; TRBD2 matches at 10 bases. V lost 1 base and J lost 5; bases outside the gene matches: 6. This CDR3 region has 16 residues. Germline-derived CDR1 and CDR2 are SGHNT and YYREEE (reference sequence). The CDR3 bases are TGTGCCAGCAGCTTGTTACTAGCGGGGCAGGACAATGAGCAGTTCTTC. Encoded protein: CASSLLLAGQDNEQFF.